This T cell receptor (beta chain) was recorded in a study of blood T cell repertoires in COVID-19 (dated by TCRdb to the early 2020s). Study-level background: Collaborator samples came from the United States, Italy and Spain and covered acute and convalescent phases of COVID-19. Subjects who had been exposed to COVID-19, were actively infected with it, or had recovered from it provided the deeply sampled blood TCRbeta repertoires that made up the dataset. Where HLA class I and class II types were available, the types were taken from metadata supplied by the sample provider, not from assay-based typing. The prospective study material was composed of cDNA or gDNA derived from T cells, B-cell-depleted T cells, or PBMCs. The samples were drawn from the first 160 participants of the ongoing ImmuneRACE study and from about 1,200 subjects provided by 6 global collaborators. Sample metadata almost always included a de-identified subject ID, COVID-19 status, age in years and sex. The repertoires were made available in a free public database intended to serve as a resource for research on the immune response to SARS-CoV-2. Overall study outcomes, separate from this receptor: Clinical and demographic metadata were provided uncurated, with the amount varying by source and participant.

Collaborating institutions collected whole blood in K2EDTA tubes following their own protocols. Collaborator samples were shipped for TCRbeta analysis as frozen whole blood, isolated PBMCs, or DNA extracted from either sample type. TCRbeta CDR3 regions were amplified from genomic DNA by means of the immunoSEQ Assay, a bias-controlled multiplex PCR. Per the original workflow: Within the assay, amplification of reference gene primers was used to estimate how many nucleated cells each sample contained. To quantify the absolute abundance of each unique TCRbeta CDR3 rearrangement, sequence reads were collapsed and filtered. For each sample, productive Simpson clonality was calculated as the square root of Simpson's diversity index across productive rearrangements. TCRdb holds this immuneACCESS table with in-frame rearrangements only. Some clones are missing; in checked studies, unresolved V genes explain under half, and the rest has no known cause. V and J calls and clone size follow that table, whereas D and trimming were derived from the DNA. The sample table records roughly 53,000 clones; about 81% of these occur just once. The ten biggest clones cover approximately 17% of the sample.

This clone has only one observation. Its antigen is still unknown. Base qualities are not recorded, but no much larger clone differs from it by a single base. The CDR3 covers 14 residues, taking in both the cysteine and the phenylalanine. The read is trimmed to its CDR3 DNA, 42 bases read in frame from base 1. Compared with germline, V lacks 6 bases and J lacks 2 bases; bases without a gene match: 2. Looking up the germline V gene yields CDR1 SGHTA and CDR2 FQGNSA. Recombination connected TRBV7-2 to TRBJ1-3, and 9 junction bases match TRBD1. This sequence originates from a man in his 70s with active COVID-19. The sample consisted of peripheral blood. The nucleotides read TGTGCCAGCAGGACAGGGGGACCTGGAAACACCATATATTTT. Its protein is CASRTGGPGNTIYF.